This T cell receptor beta chain was identified in a study of control samples from healthy donors and cancer patients. Method: immunoSEQ multiplex PCR; TCRdb's copy keeps in-frame clones and lacks some. This table holds about 150,000 clones, approximately 91% found once. The germline V and J ends were trimmed by 3 bases and 10 bases, with 10 bases remaining between them. The CDR3 extends over 12 amino acids. From germline, CDR1 is LNHDA and CDR2 SQIVND (reference sequence). The origin of this receptor is a woman between 40 and 55 years old in good health. The sequenced material came from blood. The rearrangement links TRBV19 to TRBJ2-1; no clear D gene. CDR3 DNA sequence: TGTGCCAGTAGTATCACTGCCGGGGAGCAGTTCTTC. Protein: CASSITAGEQFF.